The 18 T cell receptor beta chains given below trace back to one sample, sequenced in a study of technical replicates of blood from a handful of donors. Measured with immunoSEQ multiplex PCR; TCRdb has only the in-frame clones, and not every one. The sample yields about 60,000 clones, approximately 84% seen once. The source material was PBMCs. These receptors were collected from a human donor in good health. Some clones in this sample may be carry-over from other donors' samples.

CDR3: CASSLWTLTDTQYF. The DNA for the CDR3 is TGTGCCAGCTCATTGTGGACACTTACAGATACGCAGTATTTT. V gene TRBV18 combines with J gene TRBJ2-3, with D tentatively TRBD1 (5 bases). This CDR3 is built from 14 residues. V dropped 5 bases and J dropped 3 bases, with 12 bases sitting between them. Germline-derived CDR1 and CDR2 are KGHSH and LQKENI.

This chain uses TRBV9 with TRBJ2-5; 14 nucleotides line up with TRBD2. The germline V gene encodes CDR1 SGDLS and CDR2 YYNGEE. This CDR3 has 19 residues. Germline trimming cut 0 bases from V and 2 bases from J; bases unmatched to any gene: 9. CDR3 in amino acids: CASSVGDPGLAGDQETQYF. CDR3 DNA sequence: TGTGCCAGCAGCGTAGGGGACCCGGGACTAGCGGGAGATCAAGAGACCCAGTACTTC.

CDR3 DNA sequence: TGTGCCAGCAGGGGCCCCGACAGCAGCCTTGGAAACACCATATATTTT. Its protein product is CASRGPDSSLGNTIYF. This rearrangement joins TRBV2 to TRBJ1-3; a weak D match, TRBD1 (5 bases). Trimming stripped 6 bases from V and 3 bases from J, with 18 bases between. Germline loops: CDR1 SNHLY, CDR2 FYNNEI. This CDR3 comprises 16 residues.

The chain joins TRBV5-4 to TRBJ2-5, with TRBD2 matching 9 bases. Germline loops: CDR1 SGHNT, CDR2 YYREEE (reference sequence). The V segment lost 2 bases and the J segment 1 base; nucleotides outside the gene matches: 9. This CDR3 spans 17 amino acids. CDR3 protein: CASSFDPLAGTQETQYF. The CDR3 DNA is TGTGCCAGCAGCTTTGATCCTCTAGCGGGGACCCAAGAGACCCAGTACTTC.

This chain uses TRBV7-9 with TRBJ2-5, with 9 nucleotides matching TRBD2. Germline CDR1 reads SEHNR; CDR2 reads FQNEAQ (reference sequence). The CDR3 has 15 amino acids. V lost 1 base, J lost 5 bases, and 5 bases stayed unmatched. The CDR3 sequence: CASSLGGTSYETQYF. In DNA, the CDR3 is TGTGCCAGCAGCTTAGGGGGGACTAGCTACGAGACCCAGTACTTC.

The CDR3 DNA sequence: TGTGCCAGCAGTTTTCACAGCCAAGAGACCCAGTACTTC. Residues: CASSFHSQETQYF. The gene calls are TRBV28 and TRBJ2-5; D gene unclear. This CDR3 spans 13 amino acids. Trimming removed 3 bases from V and 1 base from J, with 6 bases in between. Germline values: CDR1 MDHEN, CDR2 SYDVKM.

The genes are TRBV6-1 and TRBJ1-5; D remains ambiguous. Germline CDR1 reads MNHNS; CDR2 reads SASEGT. Deletions cut 2 bases from V and 1 base from J, with 6 bases between. The CDR3 runs to 14 residues. The CDR3, as DNA: TGTGCCAGCAGTGAAAGCATCAGCAATCAGCCCCAGCATTTT. This encodes CASSESISNQPQHF.

This chain joins TRBV4-3 and TRBJ2-2; a possible D gene is TRBD2 (6 bases). Trimming took 1 base from V and 5 from J, leaving 11 bases between them. Germline values: CDR1 LGHNA, CDR2 YSLEER. CDR3 length: 15 amino acids. In DNA form, the CDR3 reads TGCGCCAGCAGCCAAGTAGGGACTGATACCGGGGAGCTGTTTTTT. Its translation is CASSQVGTDTGELFF.

This chain links TRBV4-3 with TRBJ1-2; the D gene is possibly TRBD1 (6 bases). CDR1 is LGHNA and CDR2 is YSLEER in the germline V gene. The length of the CDR3 is 19 residues. The V end lost 0 bases, the J end lost 4 bases, and 24 bases lay between the germline ends. The CDR3 DNA is TGCGCCAGCAGCCAAGATAGGTCGCCTTACAGGGTTGGGTTCTATGGCTACACCTTC. The encoded protein is CASSQDRSPYRVGFYGYTF.

The rearrangement joins TRBV4-1 to TRBJ1-5; no reliable D call. The CDR3 runs 15 residues. CDR1 and CDR2 from the germline V gene are MGHRA and YSYEKL. The V end lost 0 bases, the J end lost 5 bases, and 11 bases lay between the germline ends. This chain's CDR3 is CASSQEGRADQPQHF. The CDR3 DNA follows: TGCGCCAGCAGCCAAGAAGGGAGGGCTGATCAGCCCCAGCATTTT.

V gene TRBV18 combines with J gene TRBJ2-1, with a tentative D call TRBD2 (6 bases). Germline CDR1 KGHSH, CDR2 LQKENI. Between the trimmed V and J ends, which lost 4 bases and 7 bases, there was a span of 20 bases. The length of the CDR3 is 16 residues. The chain's CDR3 is CASSLSPQGRGNEQFF. DNA for the CDR3: TGTGCCAGCTCACTAAGCCCCCAGGGTCGGGGGAATGAGCAGTTCTTC.

The J gene is TRBJ2-3, the V gene TRBV11-3; unclear D gene. V was pared by 1 base and J by 4 bases, with 3 bases between. Germline V gene sequence: CDR1 SGHNT, CDR2 YENEEA. The CDR3 runs 12 residues. CDR3 DNA sequence: TGTGCCAGCAGCTTAGCGGCAGATACGCAGTATTTT. The encoded protein is CASSLAADTQYF.

This clone was picked up one time. The rearrangement links TRBV7-8 to TRBJ2-1, with D maybe TRBD2 (6 bases). Germline CDR1 is SGHVS and CDR2 is FQNEAQ. The ends were cut back, 2 bases at V and 5 bases at J, with 10 bases in the middle. CDR3 length: 14 residues. The CDR3 DNA reads as TGTGCCAGCAGCTTAACCCTAGCGAACAATGAGCAGTTCTTC. Its protein is CASSLTLANNEQFF.

The chain links TRBV6-1 to TRBJ2-7, with TRBD1 matching over 10 bases. The V and J ends lost 10 bases and 4 bases, in that order; junction bases with no gene match: 7. The CDR3 spans 13 residues. Germline CDR1 and CDR2: MNHNS and SASEGT. The CDR3 sequence: CAILDRGGYEQYF. CDR3 bases: TGTGCCATACTGGACAGGGGGGGGTACGAGCAGTACTTC.

The chain joins TRBV7-8 to TRBJ2-7, with a weak D call TRBD1 (5 bases). V was shortened by 6 bases and J by 7 bases, with 19 bases between the two germline ends. Germline CDR1 is SGHVS and CDR2 is FQNEAQ. The CDR3 loop spans 14 amino acids. CDR3 sequence (DNA): TGTGCCAGCAGTAAAGACAGTGGGGCTTGGGAGCAGTACTTC. Translation gives CASSKDSGAWEQYF.

V usage is TRBV7-3 and J usage is TRBJ2-1; D gene uncertain. Trimming left V 2 bases short and J 5 bases short, with 7 bases between. This CDR3 is built from 13 residues. Looked up from germline, CDR1 is SGHTA and CDR2 is FQGTGA. The CDR3 DNA sequence: TGTGCCAGCAGCTTATCTGGCCACAATGAGCAGTTCTTC. It is translated as CASSLSGHNEQFF. Supplemented by reference TRBV7-3 and TRBJ2-1, the full variable domain reads GAGVSQTPSNKVTEKGKYVELRCDPISGHTALYWYRQSLGQGPEFLIYFQGTGAADDSGLPNDRFFAVRPEGSVSTLKIQRTERGDSAVYLCASSLSGHNEQFFGPGTRLTVL.

The V and J genes are TRBV7-3 and TRBJ2-3, with D unresolved. Trimming removed 5 bases at V and 3 bases at J, with 9 bases between. In germline, CDR1 is SGHTA, CDR2 FQGTGA. This CDR3 is built from 13 residues. CDR3 in amino acids: CASSAELTDTQYF. In nucleotides, the CDR3 is TGTGCCAGCAGCGCGGAGCTGACAGATACGCAGTATTTT.

The V gene is TRBV2, the J gene TRBJ1-4; D may be TRBD1 (5 bases). The germline V and J ends were trimmed by 2 bases and 10 bases, with 17 bases remaining between them. Germline values: CDR1 SNHLY, CDR2 FYNNEI. The CDR3 length is 15 residues. CDR3 bases: TGTGCCAGCAGTGAAAGGAGGACTATCGGGGGAAAACTGTTTTTT. Translating gives CASSERRTIGGKLFF.